Following are 23 T cell receptor beta chains from one sample sequenced in a study of regulatory T cells in long-lasting Graves disease. For TCR beta, libraries came from iRepertoire HTBI primers and Arm-PCR of CDR3 regions. TCRdb itself ran the multiplex PCR reads through MiXCR, one entry per CDR3 protein. The data contain about 660,000 distinct CDR3 sequences, about 30% of them singletons. As for time point: persistent/refractory GD, antithyroid drugs over 5 years with positive TRAb. With RNA extracted from PBMCs as input, the TCR library was made. The sequenced sample was peripheral blood mononuclear cells (PBMCs), obtained when the disease was refractory, from a patient treated with antithyroid drugs. These receptors came from a female donor with Graves disease.

This clonotype was seen at least ten times. The chain combines TRBV28 with TRBJ2-2, with 10 bases fitting TRBD1. CDR3 size: 16 residues. Germline CDR1 is MDHEN and CDR2 is SYDVKM. V shed 3 bases, J shed 3 bases, and the junction held 4 bases outside the gene matches. The CDR3 DNA follows: TGTGCCAGCAGTTTCCCGGACAGGGGGTACACCGGGGAGCTGTTTTTT. Its protein is CASSFPDRGYTGELFF.

In its sample, this clonotype was seen many times. The chain carries TRBV2 and TRBJ2-7, with D possibly TRBD1 on 7 matching bases. There are 15 residues in the CDR3. Between the trimmed V and J ends, which lost 6 bases and 3 bases, there was a span of 18 bases. The germline gives CDR1 SNHLY, CDR2 FYNNEI. The CDR3 region is CASREGAGQGYEQYF. The CDR3 DNA reads TGTGCCAGCAGGGAGGGGGCGGGACAAGGCTACGAGCAGTACTTC.

This clonotype was seen ten or more times. The rearrangement uses TRBV11-2 and TRBJ1-3; D gene uncertain. The CDR3 has 16 residues. Per the germline V gene, CDR1 is SGHAT and CDR2 is FQNNGV. V lost 1 base and J 3 bases, leaving 13 bases between the germline ends. The CDR3 spells CASSLVSRRFGNTIYF. In nucleotides, the CDR3 is TGTGCCAGCAGCTTAGTCTCGCGGAGATTTGGAAACACCATATATTTT.

This clonotype was detected only a few times. The CDR3 nucleotides read TGCAGTGCTAGAACGGGACAGGGGTTTGACTACGAGCAGTACTTC. Encoded protein: CSARTGQGFDYEQYF. The J gene is TRBJ2-7, the V gene TRBV20-1, with 10 bases matching TRBD1. The junction had 7 bases not matched to a gene; V was cut back by 2 bases and J by 3 bases. Per germline, CDR1 DFQATT and CDR2 SNEGSKA (reference sequence). The CDR3 runs to 15 residues.

This clonotype has just one count. This rearrangement joins TRBV25-1 to TRBJ2-5; 14 bases match TRBD2. Germline-derived CDR1 and CDR2 are MGHDK and SYGVNS. V was pared by 8 bases and J by 3 bases, with 11 bases of the junction left unmatched. This CDR3 contains 17 residues. The CDR3 protein is CASSPLGLAGVKETQYF. CDR3 bases: TGTGCCAGCTCACCTCTGGGACTAGCGGGAGTTAAAGAGACCCAGTACTTC.

In this sample, this clonotype turned up once. V and J are TRBV11-2 and TRBJ1-1; D ambiguous. The CDR3 is 15 amino acids. The germline V and J ends were trimmed by 5 bases and 1 base, with 14 bases remaining between them. The germline gives CDR1 SGHAT, CDR2 FQNNGV. CDR3 DNA: TGTGCCAGCAGCCGGTGGACCAAACCGAACACTGAAGCTTTCTTT. Residues: CASSRWTKPNTEAFF.

This clonotype occurred many times. V gene TRBV6-1 combines with J gene TRBJ1-2; D might be TRBD1 (6 bases). V was pared by 5 bases and J by 8 bases, with 15 bases between. The CDR3 is 13 residues long. Germline CDR1 and CDR2: MNHNS and SASEGT. CDR3 sequence: CASSNRASGGYTF. CDR3 in DNA: TGTGCCAGCAGTAACAGGGCATCGGGAGGCTACACCTTC.

This clonotype showed up just a few times. The rearrangement joins TRBV7-9 to TRBJ2-7; TRBD1 aligns across 8 bases. V lost 5 bases and J lost 2; bases outside the gene matches: 11. Germline CDR1 SEHNR, CDR2 FQNEAQ (reference sequence). There are 16 residues in the CDR3. Here the CDR3 DNA reads TGTGCCAGCAGCCCGCCAGCCGGGACAGGAACCTACGAGCAGTACTTC. Its translation: CASSPPAGTGTYEQYF.

V and J are TRBV7-6 and TRBJ2-7; D remains ambiguous. V lost 0 bases, J lost 5 bases, and 14 bases lay in between. CDR3 length equals 15 residues. Germline V gene data show CDR1 as SGHVS and CDR2 as FNYEAQ. The CDR3 DNA reads TGTGCCAGCAGCTTAGCTAGGGTCGCTGGCCACGAGCAGTACTTC. Encoded protein: CASSLARVAGHEQYF.

A remark on this clonotype: One base away lies a much larger clone, so this may be a sequencing read error. The gene calls are TRBV10-3 and TRBJ1-4; 8 bases match TRBD1. Per germline, CDR1 ENHRY and CDR2 SYGVKD. The CDR3 is 16 residues long. The junction had 10 bases not matched to a gene; V was cut back by 0 bases and J by 10 bases. The CDR3 DNA is TGTGCCATCAGTGAGTCTGTAGCAGGGGGCGATGGAAAACTGTTTTTT. It specifies CAISESVAGGDGKLFF.

The rearrangement uses TRBV4-1 and TRBJ2-7, with D perhaps TRBD1 or TRBD2 (5 bases each). Germline CDR1 MGHRA, CDR2 YSYEKL. The CDR3 has 15 residues. The V end lost 1 base, the J end lost 3 bases, and 13 bases lay between the germline ends. In nucleotides, the CDR3 is TGCGCCAGCAGCCAAGTACTTACAGGAGGCTACGAGCAGTACTTC. Protein product: CASSQVLTGGYEQYF.

This clonotype was observed a few times. One end of the junction fails to match germline, which may point to a read error. The V gene is TRBV12-3 or TRBV12-4, the J gene TRBJ2-5; D ambiguous. This CDR3 region has 11 residues. The CDR3 bases are TGTACCAGCAGTTACGACCAGACCCAGTACTTC. Its translation: CTSSYDQTQYF.

To note about this clonotype: A much larger clone lies one base from this, so it may be a read error. The chain joins TRBV11-2 to TRBJ2-7; D call uncertain. This CDR3 has 14 residues. The V gene's germline CDR1 is SGHAT and CDR2 FQNNGV. The CDR3 region is CASSLDPVRYEQCF. DNA of the CDR3: TGTGCCAGCAGCTTAGATCCAGTACGCTACGAGCAGTGCTTC.

The chain has TRBV20-1 and TRBJ1-1, with D maybe TRBD1 (6 bases). V was pared by 1 base and J by 1 base, with 13 bases between. Germline CDR1 reads DFQATT; CDR2 reads SNEGSKA (reference sequence). The CDR3 is made up of 15 amino acids. The CDR3 is CSARGDTRPNTEAFF. The CDR3 DNA reads TGCAGTGCTAGAGGGGACACACGCCCGAACACTGAAGCTTTCTTT.

This clonotype turned up a few times. The chain couples TRBV6-4 to TRBJ1-1; possible D gene TRBD1, 6 bases. Per the germline V gene, CDR1 is MRHNA and CDR2 is SNTAGT. This CDR3 spans 16 amino acids. Trimming shortened V by 5 bases and J by 3 bases, and 19 bases separated the two germline ends. In DNA form, the CDR3 reads TGTGCCAGCAGTTATCCCAGGGGAGGGGGGCACACTGAAGCTTTCTTT. This sequence encodes CASSYPRGGGHTEAFF.

This clonotype was picked up many times. V gene TRBV7-2 combines with J gene TRBJ2-5; 9 bases line up with TRBD2. The CDR3 is 15 residues long. J was trimmed by 4 bases and V by 3 bases; bases with no gene match: 6. Germline loops: CDR1 SGHTA, CDR2 FQGNSA. CDR3 in amino acids: CASSLTSGRVETQYF. DNA of the CDR3: TGTGCCAGCAGCTTGACTAGCGGTCGGGTAGAGACCCAGTACTTC.

The genes are TRBV7-9 and TRBJ2-7; TRBD1 or TRBD2 may be the D gene (5 bases each). The CDR3 consists of 12 residues. V was shortened by 5 bases and J by 7 bases, with 12 bases between the two germline ends. Germline V gene lookup returns CDR1 SEHNR and CDR2 FQNEAQ (reference sequence). The CDR3 DNA sequence: TGTGCCAGCAGCGGGGACCCAGTTGAGCAGTACTTC. This encodes CASSGDPVEQYF.

The chain uses TRBV30 and TRBJ1-2; no firm D call. The CDR3 length is 10 residues. Looked up from germline, CDR1 is GTSNPN and CDR2 is SVGIG (reference sequence). The CDR3 DNA is TGTGCGTCAGAGGGCTATGGCTACACCTTC. Protein product: CASEGYGYTF.

The CDR3 is CASRQTATGELFF. As DNA, the CDR3 is TGTGCCAGCAGGCAAACAGCGACCGGGGAGCTGTTTTTT. The chain has TRBV6-1 and TRBJ2-2; D unclear. The V and J ends lost 6 bases and 5 bases respectively, with 10 bases between them. In germline, CDR1 is MNHNS, CDR2 SASEGT. The CDR3 sequence is 13 residues long.

CDR3 loop: CASSPPGSLGNTEAFF. The CDR3 bases are TGTGCCAGCAGCCCACCCGGGAGTCTGGGGAACACTGAAGCTTTCTTT. The V gene is TRBV5-4, the J gene TRBJ1-1; no firm D call. The germline CDR1 and CDR2 sequences are SGHNT and YYREEE (reference sequence). The CDR3 is 16 residues long. V lost 4 bases to trimming and J lost 1 base, with 17 bases between them.

The J gene is TRBJ2-7, the V gene TRBV29-1, with D perhaps matching TRBD1 or TRBD2 (5 bases each). The CDR3 covers 13 residues. Germline assignment: CDR1 SQVTM and CDR2 ANQGSEA. With 4 bases removed from V and 5 bases from J, the gap between germline ends came to 15 bases. This CDR3 reads CSVVLRGSNEQYF. CDR3 nucleotide sequence: TGCAGCGTTGTTTTGAGGGGTAGTAACGAGCAGTACTTC.

This clonotype showed up just a few times. The genes are TRBV11-2 and TRBJ1-1; D is ambiguous. CDR1 SGHAT and CDR2 FQNNGV come from the germline V gene. The CDR3 spans 10 residues. The V end was cut by 1 base, the J end by 7 bases, with 1 base between. The CDR3 nucleotides are TGTGCCAGCAGCTTAGGTGAAGCTTTCTTT. This gives the protein CASSLGEAFF.

This clonotype has only one observation. CDR3 bases: TGTGCCTGGAGTGTATTACAGGGCGATCAGCCCCAGCATTTT. It yields the protein CAWSVLQGDQPQHF. The rearrangement uses TRBV30 and TRBJ1-5; the D gene is possibly TRBD1 (6 bases). V was clipped by 0 bases and J by 5 bases, with 11 bases between them. CDR1 and CDR2 (germline): GTSNPN, SVGIG (reference sequence). CDR3 length: 14 amino acids.